This TCR beta chain was sequenced in a study of human T cells and chemical hapten exposure. Whole-study context: On about 2 cm by about 2 cm of upper inner arm skin, sensitization was performed with 2% DPC. Each patch test put 0.01% DPC on the upper back, and results were read at 6 days. The study enrolled mostly female patients with alopecia areata, totalis or universalis. Study-wide findings and caveats: Expanded TCRs made up significantly more big CDR3 similarity clusters than controls did.

Time point specified: patch test 2, 6 weeks after DPC sensitization. Treatment defined: therapeutic diphenylcyclopropenone sensitization with weekly scalp DPC. A single record per CDR3 protein comes from TCRdb applying MiXCR to the RACE reads. The sample includes about 40,000 distinct CDR3 sequences, 3% to 3.5% of them seen just once. In its sample, this clonotype was seen a few times. No antigen is known for it. CDR3 length: 11 amino acids. Germline V gene data show CDR1 as MNHNS and CDR2 as SASEGT. With 6 bases removed from V and 3 bases from J, the gap between germline ends came to 3 bases. The clonotype originates from a man aged 40-49 years with alopecia areata. Some clones in this sample may be carry-over from other donors' samples. The rearrangement joins TRBV6-1 to TRBJ1-5; D gene ambiguous. Specimen: whole blood, collected in connection with sensitization to the hapten diphenylcyclopropenone (DPC). CDR3 loop: CASRINQPQHF. CDR3 DNA sequence: TGTGCCAGCAGGATCAATCAGCCCCAGCATTTT.